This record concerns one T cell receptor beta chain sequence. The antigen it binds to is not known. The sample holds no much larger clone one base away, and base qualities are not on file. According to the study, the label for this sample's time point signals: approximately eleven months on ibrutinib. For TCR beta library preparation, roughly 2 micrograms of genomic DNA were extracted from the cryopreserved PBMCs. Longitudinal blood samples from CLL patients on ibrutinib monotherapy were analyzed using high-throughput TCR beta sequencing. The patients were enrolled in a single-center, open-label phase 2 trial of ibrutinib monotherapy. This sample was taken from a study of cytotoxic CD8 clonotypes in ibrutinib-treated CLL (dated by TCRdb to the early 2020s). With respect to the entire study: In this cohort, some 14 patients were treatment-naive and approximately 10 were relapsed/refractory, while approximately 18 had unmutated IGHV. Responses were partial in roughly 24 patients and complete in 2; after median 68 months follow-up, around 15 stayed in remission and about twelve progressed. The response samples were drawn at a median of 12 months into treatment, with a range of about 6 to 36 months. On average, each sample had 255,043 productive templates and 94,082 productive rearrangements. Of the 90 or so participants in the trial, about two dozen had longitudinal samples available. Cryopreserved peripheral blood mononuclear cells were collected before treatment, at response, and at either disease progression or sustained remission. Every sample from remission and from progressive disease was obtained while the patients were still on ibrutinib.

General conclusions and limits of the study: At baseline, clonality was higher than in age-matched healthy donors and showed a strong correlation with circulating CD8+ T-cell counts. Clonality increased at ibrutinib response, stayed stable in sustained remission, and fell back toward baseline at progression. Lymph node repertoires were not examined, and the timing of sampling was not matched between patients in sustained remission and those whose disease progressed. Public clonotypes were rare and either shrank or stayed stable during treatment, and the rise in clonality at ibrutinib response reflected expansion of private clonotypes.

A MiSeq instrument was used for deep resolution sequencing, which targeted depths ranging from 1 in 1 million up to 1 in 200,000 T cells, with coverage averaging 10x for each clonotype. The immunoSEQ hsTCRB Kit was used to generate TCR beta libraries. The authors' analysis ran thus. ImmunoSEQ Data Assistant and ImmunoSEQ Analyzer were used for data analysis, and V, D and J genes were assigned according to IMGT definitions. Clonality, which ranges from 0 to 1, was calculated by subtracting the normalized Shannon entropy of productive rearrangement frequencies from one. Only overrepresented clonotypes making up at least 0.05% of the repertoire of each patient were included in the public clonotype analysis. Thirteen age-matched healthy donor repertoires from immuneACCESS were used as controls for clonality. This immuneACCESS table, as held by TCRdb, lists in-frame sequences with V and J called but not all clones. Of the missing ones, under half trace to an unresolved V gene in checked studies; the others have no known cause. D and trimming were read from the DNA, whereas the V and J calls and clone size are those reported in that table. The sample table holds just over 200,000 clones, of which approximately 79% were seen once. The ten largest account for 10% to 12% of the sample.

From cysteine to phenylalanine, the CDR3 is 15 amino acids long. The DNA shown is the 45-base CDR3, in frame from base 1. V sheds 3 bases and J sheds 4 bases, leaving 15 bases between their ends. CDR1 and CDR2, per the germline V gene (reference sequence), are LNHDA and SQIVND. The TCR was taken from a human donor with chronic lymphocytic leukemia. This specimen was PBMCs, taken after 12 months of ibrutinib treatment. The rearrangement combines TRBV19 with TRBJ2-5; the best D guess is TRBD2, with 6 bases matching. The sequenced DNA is TGTGCCAGTAGTATTGGGGCGGGAAATCGAGAGACCCAGTACTTC. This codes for CASSIGAGNRETQYF.